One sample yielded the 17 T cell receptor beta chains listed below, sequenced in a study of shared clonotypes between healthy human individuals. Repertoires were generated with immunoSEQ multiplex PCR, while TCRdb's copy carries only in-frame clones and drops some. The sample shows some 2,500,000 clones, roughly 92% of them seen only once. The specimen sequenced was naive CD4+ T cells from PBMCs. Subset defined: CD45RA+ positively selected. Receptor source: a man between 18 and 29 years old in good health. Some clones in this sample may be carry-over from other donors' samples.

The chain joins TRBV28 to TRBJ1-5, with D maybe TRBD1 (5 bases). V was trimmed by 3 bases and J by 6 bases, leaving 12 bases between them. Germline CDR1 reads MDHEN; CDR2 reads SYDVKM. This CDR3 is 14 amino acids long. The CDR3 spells CASSLERGSQPQHF. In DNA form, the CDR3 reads TGTGCCAGCAGTTTGGAGAGGGGCAGTCAGCCCCAGCATTTT.

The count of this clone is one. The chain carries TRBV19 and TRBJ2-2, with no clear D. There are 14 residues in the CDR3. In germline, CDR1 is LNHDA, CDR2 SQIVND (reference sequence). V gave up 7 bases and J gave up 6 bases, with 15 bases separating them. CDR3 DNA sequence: TGTGCCAGTACCGTAGACAAGCTTGCCGGGGAGCTGTTTTTT. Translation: CASTVDKLAGELFF. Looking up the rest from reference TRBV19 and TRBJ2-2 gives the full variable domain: DGGITQSPKYLFRKEGQNVTLSCEQNLNHDAMYWYRQDPGQGLRLIYYSQIVNDFQKGDIAEGYSVSREKKESFPLTVTSAQKNPTAFYLCASTVDKLAGELFFGEGSRLTVL.

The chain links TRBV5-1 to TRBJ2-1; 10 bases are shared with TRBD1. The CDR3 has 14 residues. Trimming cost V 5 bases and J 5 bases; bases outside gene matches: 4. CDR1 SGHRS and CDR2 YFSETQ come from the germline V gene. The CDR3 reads CASRIGTGDNEQFF. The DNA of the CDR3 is TGCGCCAGCAGGATAGGGACAGGGGACAATGAGCAGTTCTTC. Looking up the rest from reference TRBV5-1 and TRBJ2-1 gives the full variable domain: KAGVTQTPRYLIKTRGQQVTLSCSPISGHRSVSWYQQTPGQGLQFLFEYFSETQRNKGNFPGRFSGRQFSNSRSEMNVSTLELGDSALYLCASRIGTGDNEQFFGPGTRLTVL.

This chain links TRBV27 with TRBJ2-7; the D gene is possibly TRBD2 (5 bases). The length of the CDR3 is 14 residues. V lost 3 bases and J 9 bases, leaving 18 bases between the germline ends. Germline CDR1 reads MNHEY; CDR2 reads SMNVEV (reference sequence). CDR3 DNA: TGTGCCAGCAGTTTTTTGGGGATCGGGAACGGGCAGTACTTC. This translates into CASSFLGIGNGQYF.

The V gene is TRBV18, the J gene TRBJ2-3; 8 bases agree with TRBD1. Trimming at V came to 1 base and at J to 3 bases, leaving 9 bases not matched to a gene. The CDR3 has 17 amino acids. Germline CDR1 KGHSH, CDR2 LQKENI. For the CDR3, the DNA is TGTGCCAGCTCACCACTCCCCCGGACAGGGCTAACAGATACGCAGTATTTT. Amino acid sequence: CASSPLPRTGLTDTQYF.

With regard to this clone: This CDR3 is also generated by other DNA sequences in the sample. The CDR3, as DNA: TGCGCCAGCAGCTTGGGAGGGACTAATGAAAAACTGTTTTTT. This translates into CASSLGGTNEKLFF. The rearrangement links TRBV5-1 to TRBJ1-4; no clear D gene. Deletions cut 0 bases from V and 2 bases from J, with 5 bases between. CDR3 length equals 14 residues. Germline V lookup: CDR1 SGHRS, CDR2 YFSETQ.

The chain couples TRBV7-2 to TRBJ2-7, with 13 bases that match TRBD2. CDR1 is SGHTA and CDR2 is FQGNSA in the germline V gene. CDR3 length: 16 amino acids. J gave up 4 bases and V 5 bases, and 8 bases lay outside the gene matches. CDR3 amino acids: CASSKPGLAGAYEQYF. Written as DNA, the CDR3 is TGTGCCAGCAGCAAACCAGGACTAGCGGGAGCTTACGAGCAGTACTTC. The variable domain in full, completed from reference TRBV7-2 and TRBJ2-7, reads GAGVSQSPSNKVTEKGKDVELRCDPISGHTALYWYRQSLGQGLEFLIYFQGNSAPDKSGLPSDRFSAERTGGSVSTLTIQRTQQEDSAVYLCASSKPGLAGAYEQYFGPGTRLTVT.

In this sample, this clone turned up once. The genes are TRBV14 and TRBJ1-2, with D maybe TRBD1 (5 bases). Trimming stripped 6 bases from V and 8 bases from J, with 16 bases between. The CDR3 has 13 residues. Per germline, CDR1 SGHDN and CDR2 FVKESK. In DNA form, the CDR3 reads TGTGCCAGCAGTCTTCAACGAGGGGTGGGCTACACCTTC. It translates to CASSLQRGVGYTF.

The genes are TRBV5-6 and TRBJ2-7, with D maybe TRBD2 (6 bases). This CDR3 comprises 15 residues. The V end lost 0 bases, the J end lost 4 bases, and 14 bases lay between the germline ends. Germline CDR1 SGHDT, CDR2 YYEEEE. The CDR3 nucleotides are TGTGCCAGCAGCTTGGGGGCGGGACCAGCATACGAGCAGTACTTC. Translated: CASSLGAGPAYEQYF.

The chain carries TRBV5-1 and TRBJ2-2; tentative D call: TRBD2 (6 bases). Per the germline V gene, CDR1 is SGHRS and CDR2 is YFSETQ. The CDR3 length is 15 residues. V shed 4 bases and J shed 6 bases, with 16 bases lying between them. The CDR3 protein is CASSRRGTAAGELFF. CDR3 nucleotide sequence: TGCGCCAGCAGCCGGCGCGGGACGGCGGCCGGGGAGCTGTTTTTT.

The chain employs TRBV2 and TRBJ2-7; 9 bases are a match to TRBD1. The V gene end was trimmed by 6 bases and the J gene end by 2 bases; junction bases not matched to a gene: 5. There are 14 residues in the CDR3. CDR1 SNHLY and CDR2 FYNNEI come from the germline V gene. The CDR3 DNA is TGTGCCAGCAGCGACAGGGGGATTACCTACGAGCAGTACTTC. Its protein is CASSDRGITYEQYF.

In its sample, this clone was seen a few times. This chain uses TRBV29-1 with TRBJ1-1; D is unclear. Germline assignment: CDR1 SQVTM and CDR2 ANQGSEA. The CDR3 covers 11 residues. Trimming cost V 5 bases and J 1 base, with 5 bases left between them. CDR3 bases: TGCAGCGTTAACAAGAACACTGAAGCTTTCTTT. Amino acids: CSVNKNTEAFF.

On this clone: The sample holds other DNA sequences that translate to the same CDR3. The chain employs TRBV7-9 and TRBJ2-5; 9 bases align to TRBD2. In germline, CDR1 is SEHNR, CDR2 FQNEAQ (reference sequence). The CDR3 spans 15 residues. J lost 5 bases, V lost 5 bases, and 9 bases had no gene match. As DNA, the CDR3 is TGTGCCAGCAGCCCGCGGGGGGGAGGAGAGGAGACCCAGTACTTC. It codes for CASSPRGGGEETQYF.

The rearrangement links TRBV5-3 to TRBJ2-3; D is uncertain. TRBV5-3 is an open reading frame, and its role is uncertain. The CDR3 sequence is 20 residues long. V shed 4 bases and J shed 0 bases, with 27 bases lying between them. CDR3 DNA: TGTGCCAGAAGCCAACCGGGCACTGGCAATGGTGCCTCTAGCACAGATACGCAGTATTTT. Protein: CARSQPGTGNGASSTDTQYF.

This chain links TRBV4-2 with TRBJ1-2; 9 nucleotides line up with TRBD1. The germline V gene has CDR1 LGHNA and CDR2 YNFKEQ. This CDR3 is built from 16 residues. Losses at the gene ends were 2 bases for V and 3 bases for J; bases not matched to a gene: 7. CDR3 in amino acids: CASSQSRTGADYGYTF. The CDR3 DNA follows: TGTGCCAGCAGCCAATCCAGGACAGGGGCGGACTATGGCTACACCTTC.

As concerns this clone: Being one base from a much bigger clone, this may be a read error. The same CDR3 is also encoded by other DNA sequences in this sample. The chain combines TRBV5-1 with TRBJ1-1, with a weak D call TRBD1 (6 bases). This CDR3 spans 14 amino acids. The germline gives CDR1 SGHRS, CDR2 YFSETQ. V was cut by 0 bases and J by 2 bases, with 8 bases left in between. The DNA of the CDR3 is TGCGCCAGCAGCTTGGGGACAGCAAACACTGAAGCTTTCTTT. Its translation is CASSLGTANTEAFF.

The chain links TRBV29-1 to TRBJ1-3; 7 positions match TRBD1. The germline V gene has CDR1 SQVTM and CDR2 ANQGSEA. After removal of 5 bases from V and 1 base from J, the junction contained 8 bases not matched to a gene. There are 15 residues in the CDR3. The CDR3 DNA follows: TGCAGCGTTTTCCGACAGGGTCCTTCTGGAAACACCATATATTTT. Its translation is CSVFRQGPSGNTIYF.